The 24 T cell receptor beta chains below were found in one sample sequenced in a study of early T cells in non-severe SARS-CoV-2 infection. TCRdb reprocessed the 5' RACE reads with MiXCR, giving one entry per CDR3 protein. The sample contains tens of thousands of distinct CDR3 sequences, about 14% of which appear only once. This sample comprised whole blood, obtained at baseline. The receptors were sampled from an adult who was a healthcare worker with PCR-confirmed SARS-CoV-2 infection or an uninfected control (not recorded which).

This clonotype has just a few counts. The chain combines TRBV18 with TRBJ2-2; D tentatively fits TRBD1 or TRBD2 (5 bases each). Trimming pared 1 base from V and 0 bases from J, leaving 12 bases between. The CDR3 covers 17 residues. Germline V gives CDR1 KGHSH, CDR2 LQKENI. The CDR3 reads CASSPRSGATNTGELFF. The CDR3 nucleotides read TGTGCCAGCTCACCACGCTCCGGGGCTACGAACACCGGGGAGCTGTTTTTT. The whole variable domain, remainder taken from reference TRBV18 and TRBJ2-2, is NAGVMQNPRHLVRRRGQEARLRCSPMKGHSHVYWYRQLPEEGLKFMVYLQKENIIDESGMPKERFSAEFPKEGPSILRIQQVVRGDSAAYFCASSPRSGATNTGELFFGEGSRLTVL.

This clonotype was detected ten times or more. The chain carries TRBV27 and TRBJ2-1; D gene uncertain. Germline CDR1 and CDR2: MNHEY and SMNVEV (reference sequence). The CDR3 is 14 amino acids. V gave up 5 bases and J gave up 8 bases, with 16 bases separating them. The CDR3 sequence: CASSTTSNIDEQFF. The CDR3 DNA sequence: TGTGCCAGCAGTACCACATCTAACATCGATGAGCAGTTCTTC.

A few counts support this clonotype. This chain uses TRBV20-1 with TRBJ2-1; 9 bases map to TRBD2. Per the germline V gene, CDR1 is DFQATT and CDR2 is SNEGSKA (reference sequence). The length of the CDR3 is 16 residues. Trimming took 0 bases from V and 3 from J; bases not matched to a gene: 6. The chain's CDR3 is CSARDLAGMDYNEQFF. CDR3 in DNA: TGCAGTGCTAGAGATCTAGCGGGAATGGACTACAATGAGCAGTTCTTC.

This clonotype has ten or more counts. The rearrangement links TRBV28 to TRBJ2-7, with D possibly TRBD1 on 5 matching bases. The germline CDR1 and CDR2 sequences are MDHEN and SYDVKM. Between the trimmed V and J ends, which lost 3 bases and 8 bases, there was a span of 8 bases. The CDR3 has 11 amino acids. CDR3 DNA sequence: TGTGCCAGCAGTTTTCGACAGAAGCAGTACTTC. Translated, it gives CASSFRQKQYF.

This clonotype occurred many times. The J gene is TRBJ2-5, the V gene TRBV20-1, with D hard to call. CDR1 and CDR2 (germline): DFQATT, SNEGSKA (reference sequence). The CDR3 is 15 amino acids. The V gene lost 6 bases and the J gene lost 3 bases, with 20 bases spanning the gap. The CDR3 loop reads CSASRPGQTEETQYF. The CDR3 nucleotides read TGCAGTGCCAGTAGGCCCGGGCAGACCGAAGAGACCCAGTACTTC.

The sample holds a few counts of this clonotype. CDR3 amino acids: CASSSGGLAGEDTQYF. Written as DNA, the CDR3 is TGCGCCAGCTCCTCCGGGGGACTAGCGGGAGAGGATACGCAGTATTTT. The rearrangement joins TRBV10-2 to TRBJ2-3, with 14 nucleotides matching TRBD2. The germline gives CDR1 WSHSY, CDR2 SAAADI. The CDR3 covers 16 residues. The trim removed 8 bases at V and 6 bases at J, leaving 10 bases unmatched.

This sequence joins TRBV20-1 and TRBJ2-3; D unclear. Germline CDR1 is DFQATT and CDR2 is SNEGSKA (reference sequence). Trimming pared 3 bases from V and 2 bases from J, leaving 9 bases between. The CDR3 is 13 residues long. CDR3 residues: CSARLSHTDTQYF. CDR3 bases: TGCAGTGCTAGGCTCAGCCACACAGATACGCAGTATTTT.

The V and J genes are TRBV24-1 and TRBJ2-3; D uncertain. This CDR3 has 13 residues. V was cut by 3 bases and J by 5 bases, with 8 bases left in between. Germline CDR1 and CDR2: KGHDR and SFDVKD. CDR3 region: CATSDPSGDTQYF. In nucleotides, the CDR3 is TGTGCCACCAGTGATCCCTCCGGAGATACGCAGTATTTT.

The chain uses TRBV30 and TRBJ2-7, with a tentative D call TRBD2 (5 bases). CDR3 length equals 13 residues. Germline V gene lookup returns CDR1 GTSNPN and CDR2 SVGIG (reference sequence). The V end was cut by 3 bases, the J end by 6 bases, with 15 bases between. CDR3 sequence (DNA): TGTGCCTGGAGCGCGGGCCCCGCCGGCGAGCAGTACTTC. Amino acids: CAWSAGPAGEQYF. The entire variable domain, with the rest obtained from reference TRBV30 and TRBJ2-7, is as follows: SQTIHQWPATLVQPVGSPLSLECTVEGTSNPNLYWYRQAAGRGLQLLFYSVGIGQISSEVPQNLSASRPQDRQFILSSKKLLLSDSGFYLCAWSAGPAGEQYFGPGTRLTVT.

In this sample, this clonotype turned up many times. The chain combines TRBV7-3 with TRBJ1-5; D is unclear. Germline V gene sequence: CDR1 SGHTA, CDR2 FQGTGA. Trimming stripped 0 bases from V and 7 bases from J, with 7 bases between. The CDR3 has 13 residues. The DNA of the CDR3 is TGTGCCAGCAGCTTAACACGAGGGCAGCCCCAGCATTTT. Its protein is CASSLTRGQPQHF.

The CDR3 DNA reads TGTGCCAGCAGTGTTTCAGGGACCGGGGCTTTCTTT. Protein: CASSVSGTGAFF. The chain employs TRBV2 and TRBJ1-1, with D possibly being TRBD1 (5 bases). This CDR3 has 12 amino acids. Trimming shortened V by 4 bases and J by 11 bases, and 14 bases separated the two germline ends. CDR1 is SNHLY and CDR2 is FYNNEI in the germline V gene.

The J gene is TRBJ2-5, the V gene TRBV5-1; D ambiguous. The ends were cut back, 0 bases at V and 5 bases at J, with 14 bases in the middle. The germline CDR1 and CDR2 sequences are SGHRS and YFSETQ. The length of the CDR3 is 15 residues. CDR3 sequence: CASSLAWSAEETQYF. In DNA, the CDR3 is TGCGCCAGCAGCTTGGCCTGGTCGGCAGAGGAGACCCAGTACTTC.

The chain is built from TRBV28 and TRBJ2-1, with a possible D match to TRBD1 (6 bases). Germline V lookup: CDR1 MDHEN, CDR2 SYDVKM. Trimming shortened V by 4 bases and J by 5 bases, and 18 bases separated the two germline ends. CDR3 length: 16 residues. The CDR3 nucleotides read TGTGCCAGCAGTTCATCACTGAGGGGGTCTGACAATGAGCAGTTCTTC. Its translation: CASSSSLRGSDNEQFF.

The J gene is TRBJ1-1, the V gene TRBV5-6; D gene uncertain. V lost 5 bases, J lost 3 bases, and 8 bases lay in between. The CDR3 is 12 residues long. Germline V gives CDR1 SGHDT, CDR2 YYEEEE. CDR3 protein: CASRFRDTEAFF. The CDR3 nucleotides are TGTGCCAGCAGATTCCGGGACACTGAAGCTTTCTTT.

V is TRBV20-1 and J is TRBJ2-3; 7 nucleotides match TRBD2. The CDR3 is made up of 14 amino acids. Per germline, CDR1 DFQATT and CDR2 SNEGSKA (reference sequence). V dropped 7 bases and J dropped 4; count of bases not matched to a gene: 11. As DNA, the CDR3 is TGCAGTGTGGTCTCGGCGGGAGCGGCAGATACGCAGTATTTT. It translates to CSVVSAGAADTQYF.

The V call is TRBV6-1, the J call TRBJ1-5; perhaps TRBD1 as D (6 bases). CDR3 length: 15 residues. The germline CDR1 and CDR2 sequences are MNHNS and SASEGT. V lost 6 bases, J lost 3 bases, and 15 bases lay in between. CDR3 region: CASSEDSGPNQPQHF. In nucleotides, the CDR3 is TGTGCCAGCAGCGAGGACAGTGGGCCCAATCAGCCCCAGCATTTT.

The chain recombines TRBV18 with TRBJ2-1; the D is unclear. There are 11 residues in the CDR3. The germline V gene encodes CDR1 KGHSH and CDR2 LQKENI. Trimming took 8 bases from V and 10 from J, leaving 12 bases between them. The CDR3 loop reads CASEGMGEQFF. CDR3 nucleotide sequence: TGTGCCAGCGAAGGGATGGGAGAGCAGTTCTTC.

A few counts support this clonotype. The chain employs TRBV20-1 and TRBJ2-5; the D gene is possibly TRBD1 (5 bases). The CDR3 runs to 13 residues. V was cut by 3 bases and J by 1 base, with 9 bases left in between. CDR1 and CDR2 from the germline V gene are DFQATT and SNEGSKA (reference sequence). In DNA, the CDR3 is TGCAGTGCTAGGGCGGACACCCAAGAGACCCAGTACTTC. Protein: CSARADTQETQYF.

This chain links TRBV4-2 with TRBJ2-1; no clear D. Germline loops: CDR1 LGHNA, CDR2 YNFKEQ. The V gene lost 3 bases and the J gene lost 4 bases, with 16 bases spanning the gap. The CDR3 has 16 amino acids. The DNA of the CDR3 is TGTGCCAGCAGCCAGCCCTCTGTGCACCGATACAATGAGCAGTTCTTC. Translated: CASSQPSVHRYNEQFF.

The table lists this clonotype with a few counts. The rearrangement joins TRBV7-7 to TRBJ2-3, with TRBD2 identical over 9 bases. Germline-derived CDR1 and CDR2 are SSHAT and FNYEAQ (reference sequence). The CDR3 has 13 residues. V shed 4 bases, J shed 5 bases, and the junction held 1 base outside the gene matches. The chain's CDR3 is CASSSLAGDTQYF. The CDR3 bases are TGTGCCAGCAGCTCACTAGCGGGAGATACGCAGTATTTT.

Ten or more counts support this clonotype. V is TRBV28 and J is TRBJ1-2, with TRBD1 matching over 8 bases. From germline, CDR1 is MDHEN and CDR2 SYDVKM. V was clipped by 5 bases and J by 4 bases; unmatched bases: 9. The CDR3 length is 15 residues. The CDR3 coding sequence is TGTGCCAGCAGTATGACGGGACAGGAACTCTATGGCTACACCTTC. Translated: CASSMTGQELYGYTF.

The V gene is TRBV10-1, the J gene TRBJ2-1, with 8 bases fitting TRBD2. The CDR3 extends over 16 amino acids. Losses at the gene ends were 6 bases for V and 3 bases for J; bases not matched to a gene: 10. Germline V gene data show CDR1 as WNHNN and CDR2 as SYGVQD (reference sequence). The CDR3 nucleotides read TGCGCCAGCAGCTCTGCCACCGGGACTAGCTACAATGAGCAGTTCTTC. As protein: CASSSATGTSYNEQFF.

This clonotype was seen many times. The chain joins TRBV7-7 to TRBJ2-5; D perhaps matches TRBD2 (5 bases). The CDR3 extends over 13 amino acids. The V gene's germline CDR1 is SSHAT and CDR2 FNYEAQ (reference sequence). Trimming took off 3 bases at V and 1 base at J, with 6 bases between the two ends. The CDR3 nucleotides read TGTGCCAGCAGCTTCGGGGTCCAAGAGACCCAGTACTTC. Translating it yields CASSFGVQETQYF. The variable domain in full, with the rest retrieved from reference TRBV7-7 and TRBJ2-5, is GAGVSQSPRYKVTKRGQDVTLRCDPISSHATLYWYQQALGQGPEFLTYFNYEAQPDKSGLPSDRFSAERPEGSISTLTIQRTEQRDSAMYRCASSFGVQETQYFGPGTRLLVL.

This clonotype showed up just a few times. The chain combines TRBV5-6 with TRBJ2-4; D gene ambiguous. The CDR3 loop spans 14 amino acids. With 5 bases removed from V and 0 bases from J, the gap between germline ends came to 9 bases. The germline V gene has CDR1 SGHDT and CDR2 YYEEEE. Here the CDR3 reads CASRMGLAKNIQYF. The CDR3 DNA reads TGTGCCAGCAGAATGGGATTAGCCAAAAACATTCAGTACTTC.